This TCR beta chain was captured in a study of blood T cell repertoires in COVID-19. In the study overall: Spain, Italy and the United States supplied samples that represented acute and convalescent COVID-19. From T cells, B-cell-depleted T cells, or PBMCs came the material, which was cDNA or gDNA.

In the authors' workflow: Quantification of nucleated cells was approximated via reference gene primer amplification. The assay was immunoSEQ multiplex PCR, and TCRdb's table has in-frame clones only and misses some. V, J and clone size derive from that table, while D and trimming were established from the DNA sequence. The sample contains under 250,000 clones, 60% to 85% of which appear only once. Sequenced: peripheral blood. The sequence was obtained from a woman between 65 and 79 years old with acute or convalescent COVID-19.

The CDR3 DNA is TGTGCCATCAGTGTCAGGCAGAGAGCCTACAATGAGCAGTTCTTC. Translated, it gives CAISVRQRAYNEQFF. This chain joins TRBV10-3 and TRBJ2-1; no reliable D call. The CDR3 totals 15 residues. Germline lookup yields CDR1 ENHRY and CDR2 SYGVKD. V lost 4 bases and J 2 bases, leaving 12 bases between the germline ends.